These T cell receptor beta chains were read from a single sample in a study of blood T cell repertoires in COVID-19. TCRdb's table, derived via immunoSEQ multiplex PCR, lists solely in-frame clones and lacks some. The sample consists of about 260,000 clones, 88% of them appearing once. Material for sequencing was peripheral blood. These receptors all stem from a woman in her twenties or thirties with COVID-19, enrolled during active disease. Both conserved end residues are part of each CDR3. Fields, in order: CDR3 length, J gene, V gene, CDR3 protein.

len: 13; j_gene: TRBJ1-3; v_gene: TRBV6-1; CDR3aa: CASSGGPGNTIYF
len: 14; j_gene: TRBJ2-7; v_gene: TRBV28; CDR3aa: CASSPSGSRYEQYF
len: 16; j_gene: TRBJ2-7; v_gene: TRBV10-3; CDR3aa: CAISVAPGVGSYEQYF
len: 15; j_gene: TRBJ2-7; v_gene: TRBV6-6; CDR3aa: CASSYSNPTDYEQYF
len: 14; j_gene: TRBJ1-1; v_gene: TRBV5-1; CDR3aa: CASSAVRDNTEAFF
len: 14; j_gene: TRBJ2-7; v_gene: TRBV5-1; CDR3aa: CASSLVGGLYEQYF
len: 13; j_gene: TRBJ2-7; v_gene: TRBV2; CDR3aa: CASRAGLAGLQYF
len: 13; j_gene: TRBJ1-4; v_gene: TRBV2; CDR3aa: CASSGTANEKLFF
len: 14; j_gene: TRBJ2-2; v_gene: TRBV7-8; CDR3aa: CASSSILDSTSGFF
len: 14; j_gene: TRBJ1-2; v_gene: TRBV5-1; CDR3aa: CASSSGQGAWGYTF
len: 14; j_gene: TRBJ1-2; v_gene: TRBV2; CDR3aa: CASSPRGTEYGYTF
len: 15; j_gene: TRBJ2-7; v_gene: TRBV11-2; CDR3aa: CASSLGRGIGYEQYF
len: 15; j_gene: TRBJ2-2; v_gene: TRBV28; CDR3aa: CASSLPGQGPGELFF
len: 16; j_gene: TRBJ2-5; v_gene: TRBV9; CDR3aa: CASSVGLAGYQETQYF
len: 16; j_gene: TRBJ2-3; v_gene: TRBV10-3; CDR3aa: CAISLKPGQHTDTQYF
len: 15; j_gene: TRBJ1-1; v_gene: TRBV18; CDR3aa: CASSPSGRGNTEAFF
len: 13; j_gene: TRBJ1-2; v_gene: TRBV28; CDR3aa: CASSPTGQSLYTF
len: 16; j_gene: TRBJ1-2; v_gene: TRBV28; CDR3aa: CATSKPATGGSFGYTF
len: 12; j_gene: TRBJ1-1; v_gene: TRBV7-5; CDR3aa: CVRSSGQAEAFF
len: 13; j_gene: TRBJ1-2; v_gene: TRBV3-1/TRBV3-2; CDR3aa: CASSQGEGYGYTF
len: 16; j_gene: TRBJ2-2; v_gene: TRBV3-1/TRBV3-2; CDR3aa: CASSQGEQTNTGELFF
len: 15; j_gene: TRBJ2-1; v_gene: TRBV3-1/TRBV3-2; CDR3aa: CASRNAGGYHNEQFF
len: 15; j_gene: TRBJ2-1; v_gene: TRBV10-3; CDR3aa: CAISAVADPYNEQFF
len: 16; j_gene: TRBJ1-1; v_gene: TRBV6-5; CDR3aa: CASSYSGTFGNTEAFF
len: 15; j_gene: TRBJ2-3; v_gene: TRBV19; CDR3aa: CASSPLAGATDTQYF
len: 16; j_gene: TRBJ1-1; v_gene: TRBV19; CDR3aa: CASSMGGVGMNTEAFF
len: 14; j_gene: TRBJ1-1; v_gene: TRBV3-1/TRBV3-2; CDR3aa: CASSQDGGGFEAFF
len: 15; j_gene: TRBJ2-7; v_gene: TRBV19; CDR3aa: CASSRGLAGVDEQYF
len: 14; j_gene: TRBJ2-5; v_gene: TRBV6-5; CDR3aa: CASSYEGQGATQYF
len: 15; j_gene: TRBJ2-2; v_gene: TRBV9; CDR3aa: CASSALRGNTGELFF
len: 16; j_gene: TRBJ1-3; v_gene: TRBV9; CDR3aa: CASSVVDRPFGNTIYF
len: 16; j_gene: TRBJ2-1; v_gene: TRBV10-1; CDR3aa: CASSDAGGISYNEQFF
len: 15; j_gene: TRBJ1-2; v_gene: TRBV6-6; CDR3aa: CATKLEGQSNYGYTF
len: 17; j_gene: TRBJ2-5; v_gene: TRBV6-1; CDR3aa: CASSEALGRLSGETQYF
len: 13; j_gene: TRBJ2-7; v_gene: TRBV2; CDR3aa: CASSEQVVYEQYF
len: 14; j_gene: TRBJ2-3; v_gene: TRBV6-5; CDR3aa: CASSYSRALHTQYF
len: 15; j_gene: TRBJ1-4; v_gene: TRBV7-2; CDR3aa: CASSTQRASGEKLFF
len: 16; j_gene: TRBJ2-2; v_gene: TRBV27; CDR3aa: CASSLLASGNTGELFF
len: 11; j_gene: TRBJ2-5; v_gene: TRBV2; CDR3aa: CASRYQETQYF
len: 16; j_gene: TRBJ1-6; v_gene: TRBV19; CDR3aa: CASSSSGTAYNSPLHF
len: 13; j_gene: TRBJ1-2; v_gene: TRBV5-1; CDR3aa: CASSPLQGYGYTF
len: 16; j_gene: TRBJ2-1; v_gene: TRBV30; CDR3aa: CAWSRGTGFTYNEQFF
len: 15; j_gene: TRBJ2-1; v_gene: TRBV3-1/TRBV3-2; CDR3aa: CASSQPRGIWDEQFF
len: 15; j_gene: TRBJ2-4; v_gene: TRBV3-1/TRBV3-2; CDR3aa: CASSQRQGAKNIQYF